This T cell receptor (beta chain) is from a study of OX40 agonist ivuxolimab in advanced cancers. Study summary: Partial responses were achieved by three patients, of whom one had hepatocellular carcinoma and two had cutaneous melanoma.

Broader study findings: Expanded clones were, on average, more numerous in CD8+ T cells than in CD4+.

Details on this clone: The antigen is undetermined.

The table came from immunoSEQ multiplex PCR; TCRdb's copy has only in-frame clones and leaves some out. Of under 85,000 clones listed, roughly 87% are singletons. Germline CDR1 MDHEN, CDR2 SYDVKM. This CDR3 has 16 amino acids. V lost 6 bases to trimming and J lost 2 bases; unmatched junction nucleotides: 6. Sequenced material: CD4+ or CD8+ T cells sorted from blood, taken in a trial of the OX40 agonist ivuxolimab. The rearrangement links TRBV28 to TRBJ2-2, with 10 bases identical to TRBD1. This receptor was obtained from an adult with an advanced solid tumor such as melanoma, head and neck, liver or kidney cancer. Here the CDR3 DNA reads TGTGCCAGCAGGCCCGGGACAGGGGCCAACACCGGGGAGCTGTTTTTT. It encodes CASRPGTGANTGELFF.